This entry lists 24 T cell receptor beta chains sequenced from one sample in a study of Graves' ophthalmopathy and Graves' hyperthyroidism. RNA transcripts served as template for amplifying TCR beta CDR3 sequences. The first-round RT-PCR employed HTBI primers together with the Qiagen OneStep RT-PCR kit. A multiplex PCR was then performed as the second round. TCRdb called the multiplex PCR reads again in MiXCR, with one record for every CDR3 protein. In the table there are roughly 500,000 distinct CDR3 sequences, about 15% of which are singletons. The sequencing input was blood. Receptor source: a woman younger than 45 with Graves' ophthalmopathy.

This clonotype has at least ten counts. The J gene is TRBJ1-1, the V gene TRBV10-3, with 7 bases fitting TRBD1. V lost 10 bases to trimming and J lost 1 base; unmatched junction nucleotides: 3. Per the germline V gene, CDR1 is ENHRY and CDR2 is SYGVKD. The CDR3 is 12 amino acids. The CDR3 spells CATRGENTEAFF. CDR3 nucleotides: TGTGCCACCAGGGGGGAGAACACTGAAGCTTTCTTT.

This clonotype appeared a few times. In nucleotides, the CDR3 is TGTGCCACCAGTGCCACTACAGGGGGATACGCCTACGAGCAGTACTTC. Its protein product is CATSATTGGYAYEQYF. The V gene is TRBV24-1, the J gene TRBJ2-7, with 8 nucleotides matching TRBD1. The CDR3 is 16 residues long. V lost 5 bases and J lost 2; bases outside the gene matches: 10. Germline V CDR1 and CDR2: KGHDR, SFDVKD.

The table lists this clonotype with many counts. The chain is built from TRBV6-5 and TRBJ2-2; no definite D call. Germline V gene sequence: CDR1 MNHEY, CDR2 SVGAGI. Trimming removed 6 bases at V and 2 bases at J, with 13 bases between. The CDR3 is made up of 15 amino acids. The CDR3: CASSLASPNTGELFF. DNA for the CDR3: TGTGCCAGCAGCTTAGCCTCCCCTAACACCGGGGAGCTGTTTTTT.

This clonotype was picked up one time. The rearrangement joins TRBV12-3 or TRBV12-4 to TRBJ2-5; no clear D. CDR3 length equals 11 residues. V lost 10 bases and J lost 5, with 11 bases in between. The CDR3 reads CATQESETQYF. The CDR3 coding sequence is TGTGCCACTCAGGAGAGTGAGACCCAGTACTTC.

This clonotype came up many times. The chain employs TRBV12-5 and TRBJ1-6; 7 bases fit TRBD1. V trimming: 6 bases; J trimming: 6 bases; junction bases outside the gene matches: 5. Germline lookup yields CDR1 LGHNT and CDR2 FRNRAP. There are 14 residues in the CDR3. The CDR3 here is CASGTGTVNSPLHF. DNA of the CDR3: TGTGCTAGTGGCACCGGGACAGTTAATTCACCCCTCCACTTT.

This rearrangement joins TRBV7-9 to TRBJ2-7, with D uncertain. Germline V gene data show CDR1 as SEHNR and CDR2 as FQNEAQ (reference sequence). Trimming took 0 bases from V and 6 from J, leaving 9 bases between them. The CDR3 extends over 13 amino acids. The DNA of the CDR3 is TGTGCCAGCAGCTTAGCGCGAGTAGCCGAGCAGTACTTC. Encoded protein: CASSLARVAEQYF.

This clonotype has ten or more counts. V usage is TRBV29-1 and J usage is TRBJ1-5; 7 nucleotides match TRBD1. Trimming removed 4 bases from V and 2 bases from J; junction bases left unmatched: 2. The CDR3 covers 13 residues. Germline V CDR1 and CDR2: SQVTM, ANQGSEA. The CDR3: CSVGDRGNQPQHF. DNA for the CDR3: TGCAGCGTTGGAGACAGGGGCAATCAGCCCCAGCATTTT.

This clonotype was seen only a few times. The chain uses TRBV20-1 and TRBJ2-5, with a tentative D call TRBD2 (5 bases). Germline V gene sequence: CDR1 DFQATT, CDR2 SNEGSKA (reference sequence). The germline V and J ends were trimmed by 3 bases and 3 bases, with 14 bases remaining between them. The CDR3 extends over 14 amino acids. CDR3 region: CSASAREVEETQYF. The CDR3, as DNA: TGCAGTGCTAGTGCACGGGAAGTTGAAGAGACCCAGTACTTC.

This clonotype was counted at least ten times. This chain links TRBV6-5 with TRBJ2-7; D perhaps matches TRBD2 (5 bases). The CDR3 sequence is 13 residues long. Per germline, CDR1 MNHEY and CDR2 SVGAGI. V was clipped by 0 bases and J by 3 bases, with 6 bases between them. The CDR3 nucleotides are TGTGCCAGCAGTTACTCGAGGGACTACGAGCAGTACTTC. Translated: CASSYSRDYEQYF.

This clonotype was counted ten times or more. The V call is TRBV11-2, the J call TRBJ1-1; no firm D call. This CDR3 has 15 amino acids. Per germline, CDR1 SGHAT and CDR2 FQNNGV. Trimming left V 5 bases short and J 4 bases short, with 17 bases between. The CDR3, as DNA: TGTGCCAGCAGCCCATCGGGCTGGGAGGTCACTGAAGCTTTCTTT. Its translation: CASSPSGWEVTEAFF.

This clonotype was detected many times. V is TRBV20-1 and J is TRBJ2-6; D gene uncertain. Per the germline V gene, CDR1 is DFQATT and CDR2 is SNEGSKA (reference sequence). The CDR3 extends over 16 amino acids. Trimming cost V 3 bases and J 0 bases, with 12 bases left between them. CDR3 protein: CSASQNKGSGANVLTF. CDR3 DNA: TGCAGTGCTAGCCAAAATAAGGGCTCTGGGGCCAACGTCCTGACTTTC.

This clonotype was observed at least ten times. The chain couples TRBV30 to TRBJ1-1, with D perhaps TRBD1 (6 bases). V lost 0 bases and J 8 bases, leaving 7 bases between the germline ends. The germline V gene encodes CDR1 GTSNPN and CDR2 SVGIG (reference sequence). The CDR3 runs 11 residues. CDR3 DNA: TGTGCCTGGAGTGTGGGGGGCGAAGCTTTCTTT. It is translated as CAWSVGGEAFF.

This clonotype appeared many times. This chain links TRBV30 with TRBJ1-1, with D unclear. In germline, CDR1 is GTSNPN, CDR2 SVGIG (reference sequence). This CDR3 region has 11 residues. V lost 0 bases and J lost 8, with 7 bases in between. The CDR3, as DNA: TGTGCCTGGAGTGTATACCGCGAAGCTTTCTTT. This sequence encodes CAWSVYREAFF.

In this sample, this clonotype turned up many times. The chain has TRBV19 and TRBJ1-2, with D tentatively TRBD1 (6 bases). V was trimmed by 11 bases and J by 3 bases, leaving 13 bases between them. The CDR3 is 12 amino acids. Germline V gene lookup returns CDR1 LNHDA and CDR2 SQIVND (reference sequence). In nucleotides, the CDR3 is TGTGCCGGATGGGACACGCACTATGGCTACACCTTC. Protein: CAGWDTHYGYTF.

This clonotype showed up many times. The chain has TRBV7-3 and TRBJ2-2; 11 bases map to TRBD1. Germline values: CDR1 SGHTA, CDR2 FQGTGA. The CDR3 extends over 17 amino acids. The V and J ends lost 5 bases and 6 bases, in that order; junction bases with no gene match: 11. The CDR3 reads CASSIRTGGGFAGELFF. The CDR3 DNA reads TGTGCCAGCAGCATACGGACAGGGGGCGGTTTCGCCGGGGAGCTGTTTTTT.

This clonotype was detected ten times or more. The chain links TRBV6-5 to TRBJ1-2, with D possibly being TRBD1 (5 bases). The V end lost 2 bases, the J end lost 5 bases, and 9 bases lay between the germline ends. The CDR3 sequence is 13 residues long. The V gene's germline CDR1 is MNHEY and CDR2 SVGAGI. The CDR3 DNA is TGTGCCAGCAGTTACGGGACGGAATATGGCTACACCTTC. Amino acids: CASSYGTEYGYTF.

As for this clonotype: At one end the junction does not follow the germline gene, possibly because of a read error. This chain uses TRBV28 with TRBJ2-5; D remains ambiguous. The germline V gene has CDR1 MDHEN and CDR2 SYDVKM. The CDR3 has 16 residues. CDR3 DNA sequence: TGTGCCAGCGGTTTCAATCGGTGGGCAGAACAAGGGACCCAGTACTTC. This encodes CASGFNRWAEQGTQYF.

Ten or more counts support this clonotype. J is TRBJ1-5 and V is TRBV12-3 or TRBV12-4, with TRBD1 as a possible D gene (6 bases). This CDR3 region has 14 residues. Trimming took off 6 bases at V and 3 bases at J, with 12 bases between the two ends. The CDR3 DNA is TGTGCCAGCAGACCTGGACAGTTCAATCAGCCCCAGCATTTT. Protein sequence: CASRPGQFNQPQHF.

This clonotype was detected many times. The rearrangement joins TRBV7-2 to TRBJ1-2; D gene unclear. This CDR3 is built from 13 residues. Trimming stripped 4 bases from V and 0 bases from J, with 6 bases between. The V gene's germline CDR1 is SGHTA and CDR2 FQGNSA. CDR3 loop: CASSYDANYGYTF. The CDR3 DNA reads as TGTGCCAGCAGCTACGACGCTAACTATGGCTACACCTTC.

Many counts were recorded for this clonotype. CDR3 DNA sequence: TGTGCCAGCAGCATCCGGTTTGGGGCCCGAGGCTACACCTTC. The encoded protein is CASSIRFGARGYTF. The rearrangement uses TRBV11-2 and TRBJ1-2; a weak D match, TRBD1 (5 bases). The germline V gene encodes CDR1 SGHAT and CDR2 FQNNGV. This CDR3 has 14 residues. V was shortened by 5 bases and J by 8 bases, with 18 bases between the two germline ends.

This clonotype has at least ten counts. This chain connects TRBV7-2 to TRBJ2-7; D might be TRBD1 or TRBD2, each matching 5 bases. CDR1 and CDR2 (germline): SGHTA, FQGNSA. Between the trimmed V and J ends, which lost 4 bases and 2 bases, there was a span of 15 bases. This CDR3 has 15 amino acids. CDR3 DNA sequence: TGTGCCAGCAGCTGGGGACGAGGGTCTCCCTACGAGCAGTACTTC. Translating it yields CASSWGRGSPYEQYF.

This clonotype was seen repeatedly, ten times or more. The chain recombines TRBV27 with TRBJ2-2, with D maybe TRBD2 (6 bases). Per the germline V gene, CDR1 is MNHEY and CDR2 is SMNVEV (reference sequence). Trimming stripped 4 bases from V and 5 bases from J, with 14 bases between. This CDR3 has 15 amino acids. The chain's CDR3 is CASSSGGVLTGELFF. In DNA, the CDR3 is TGTGCCAGCAGTTCCGGCGGGGTTCTTACCGGGGAGCTGTTTTTT.

The chain employs TRBV6-4 and TRBJ2-3; 9 nucleotides agree with TRBD2. Germline V CDR1 and CDR2: MRHNA, SNTAGT. There are 16 residues in the CDR3. J lost 0 bases, V lost 8 bases, and 9 bases had no gene match. CDR3 in amino acids: CASSVQRGASTDTQYF. DNA for the CDR3: TGTGCCAGCTCGGTACAGCGGGGGGCCAGCACAGATACGCAGTATTTT.

This clonotype was picked up many times. J is TRBJ2-5 and V is TRBV6-1; perhaps TRBD2 as D (5 bases). Germline CDR1 reads MNHNS; CDR2 reads SASEGT. V lost 0 bases and J lost 5, with 13 bases in between. The CDR3 extends over 15 amino acids. The CDR3 sequence: CASSEAGLRWETQYF. Written as DNA, the CDR3 is TGTGCCAGCAGTGAAGCCGGACTGCGGTGGGAGACCCAGTACTTC.